A single sample is the source of the 3 T cell receptor beta chains below, sequenced in a study of T cell responses to AZD1222 COVID-19 vaccine. Data came from immunoSEQ multiplex PCR; TCRdb stores just in-frame clones and leaves some out. The sample has under 150,000 clones; 90% are singletons. The material sequenced was peripheral blood, taken 28 days after the second AZD1222 dose. All receptors derive from an adult who received the AZD1222 COVID-19 vaccine.

The genes are TRBV5-1 and TRBJ1-6; 9 nucleotides agree with TRBD1. The ends lost 4 bases at V and 9 bases at J; junction bases unmatched: 11. The length of the CDR3 is 16 residues. CDR1 and CDR2 from the germline V gene are SGHRS and YFSETQ. CDR3 bases: TGCGCCAGCAGCCCTAGCTCCGGGACAGGGAGTTCACCCCTCCACTTT. Encoded protein: CASSPSSGTGSSPLHF.

The chain uses TRBV28 and TRBJ2-2, with D hard to call. Between the trimmed V and J ends, which lost 1 base and 8 bases, there was a span of 5 bases. CDR1 and CDR2 from the germline V gene are MDHEN and SYDVKM. The CDR3 totals 12 residues. As DNA, the CDR3 is TGTGCCAGCAGTTTATACCGGGGGGAGCTGTTTTTT. Encoded protein: CASSLYRGELFF.

V gene TRBV6-1 combines with J gene TRBJ1-1, with no clear D. CDR1 is MNHNS and CDR2 is SASEGT in the germline V gene. V was clipped by 3 bases and J by 4 bases, with 9 bases between them. The CDR3 spans 13 residues. DNA of the CDR3: TGTGCCAGCAGTGAGGCGGCGGTCACTGAAGCTTTCTTT. Translation gives CASSEAAVTEAFF.